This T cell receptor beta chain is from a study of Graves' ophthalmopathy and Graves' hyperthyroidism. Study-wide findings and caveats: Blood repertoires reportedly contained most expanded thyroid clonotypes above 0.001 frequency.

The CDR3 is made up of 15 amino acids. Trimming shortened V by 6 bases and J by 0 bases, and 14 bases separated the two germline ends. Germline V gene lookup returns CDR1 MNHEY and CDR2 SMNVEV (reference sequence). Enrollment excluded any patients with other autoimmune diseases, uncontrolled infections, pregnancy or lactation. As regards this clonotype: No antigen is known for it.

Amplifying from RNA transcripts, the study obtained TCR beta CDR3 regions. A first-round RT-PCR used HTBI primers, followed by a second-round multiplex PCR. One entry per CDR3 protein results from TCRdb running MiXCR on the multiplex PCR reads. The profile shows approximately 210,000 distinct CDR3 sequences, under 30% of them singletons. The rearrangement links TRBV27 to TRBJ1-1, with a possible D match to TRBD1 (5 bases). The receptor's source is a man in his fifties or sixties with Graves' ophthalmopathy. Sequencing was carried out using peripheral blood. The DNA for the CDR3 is TGTGCCAGCAGCACCCGGGACGGCATGAACACTGAAGCTTTCTTT. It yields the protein CASSTRDGMNTEAFF.